These 13 T cell receptor beta chains share one sample of origin, sequenced in a study of OX40 agonist ivuxolimab in advanced cancers. Library creation used the immunoSEQ multiplex PCR assay. TCRdb obtained this table from immuneACCESS and retained in-frame rearrangements with V and J assigned. These tables miss some clones; where compared with another copy, unresolved V genes account for less than half of the shortfall, and the remainder is unexplained. The sample table shows around 70,000 clones, and less than 85% are seen once. The top ten clones comprise roughly 4% of the sample. The sample here was CD4+ or CD8+ T cells sorted from blood, taken in a trial of the OX40 agonist ivuxolimab. The receptors originated from an adult with an advanced solid tumor such as melanoma, head and neck, liver or kidney cancer.

This chain links TRBV19 with TRBJ2-1; 10 bases map to TRBD2. The CDR3 is 16 residues long. After removal of 6 bases from V and 10 bases from J, the junction contained 15 bases not matched to a gene. Looked up from germline, CDR1 is LNHDA and CDR2 is SQIVND (reference sequence). The CDR3 DNA reads as TGTGCCAGTAGCCCAGCTGGCCTAGCGGGGGTATGGGAGCAGTTCTTC. It specifies CASSPAGLAGVWEQFF.

The rearrangement uses TRBV7-8 and TRBJ1-5; 8 bases match TRBD1. The germline V gene has CDR1 SGHVS and CDR2 FQNEAQ. The CDR3 is 17 residues long. The trim removed 2 bases at V and 8 bases at J, leaving 14 bases unmatched. CDR3 sequence (DNA): TGTGCCAGCAGCTTACGGTCGGGGACAGGACAATGGAAGCCCCAGCATTTT. This encodes CASSLRSGTGQWKPQHF.

The chain links TRBV5-1 to TRBJ1-4; 7 bases map to TRBD1. This CDR3 has 16 residues. Germline-derived CDR1 and CDR2 are SGHRS and YFSETQ. With V trimmed by 2 bases and J by 1 base, 5 bases remained unmatched. CDR3 region: CASSFSAGGTNEKLFF. CDR3 DNA sequence: TGCGCCAGCAGCTTCTCAGCAGGGGGAACTAATGAAAAACTGTTTTTT.

The chain couples TRBV5-4 to TRBJ1-2; D remains unclear. Germline assignment: CDR1 SGHNT and CDR2 YYREEE (reference sequence). This CDR3 region has 15 residues. Between the trimmed V and J ends, which lost 0 bases and 0 bases, there was a span of 9 bases. CDR3 in amino acids: CASSLDGRANYGYTF. The CDR3 nucleotides are TGTGCCAGCAGCTTGGATGGCAGAGCTAACTATGGCTACACCTTC.

V is TRBV5-1 and J is TRBJ1-4; D is perhaps TRBD1 (5 bases). CDR1 SGHRS and CDR2 YFSETQ come from the germline V gene. This CDR3 region has 14 residues. V lost 0 bases, J lost 5 bases, and 8 bases lay in between. CDR3 DNA sequence: TGCGCCAGCAGCTTGGGACAGAAAAATGAAAAACTGTTTTTT. Its protein is CASSLGQKNEKLFF.

The gene calls are TRBV28 and TRBJ1-1; D is undetermined. V was trimmed by 7 bases and J by 2 bases, leaving 5 bases between them. This CDR3 region has 11 residues. CDR1 is MDHEN and CDR2 is SYDVKM in the germline V gene. This CDR3 reads CASTANTEAFF. CDR3 nucleotides: TGTGCCAGCACCGCAAACACTGAAGCTTTCTTT.

This clone appeared a single time. V is TRBV10-3 and J is TRBJ2-2, with TRBD1 matching 10 bases. The germline V gene encodes CDR1 ENHRY and CDR2 SYGVKD. The CDR3 sequence is 14 residues long. Trimming cost V 4 bases and J 7 bases; bases outside gene matches: 3. The CDR3: CAISGQGAGGELFF. CDR3 sequence (DNA): TGTGCCATCAGTGGACAGGGGGCAGGCGGGGAGCTGTTTTTT.

The V call is TRBV7-2, the J call TRBJ2-5, with 8 nucleotides matching TRBD1. J was trimmed by 5 bases and V by 2 bases; bases with no gene match: 4. Germline CDR1 is SGHTA and CDR2 is FQGNSA. CDR3 length: 14 amino acids. As DNA, the CDR3 is TGTGCCAGCAGCTTAACAGGGGGGCACGAGACCCAGTACTTC. Residues: CASSLTGGHETQYF. Full variable domain (rest looked up from reference TRBV7-2 and TRBJ2-5): GAGVSQSPSNKVTEKGKDVELRCDPISGHTALYWYRQSLGQGLEFLIYFQGNSAPDKSGLPSDRFSAERTGGSVSTLTIQRTQQEDSAVYLCASSLTGGHETQYFGPGTRLLVL.

V gene TRBV7-3 combines with J gene TRBJ2-3; D might be TRBD2 (6 bases). This CDR3 has 14 residues. V lost 4 bases, J lost 4 bases, and 12 bases lay in between. The germline gives CDR1 SGHTA, CDR2 FQGTGA. The CDR3 is CASSSLGGADTQYF. In nucleotides, the CDR3 is TGTGCCAGCAGCTCCCTGGGGGGAGCAGATACGCAGTATTTT.

The J gene is TRBJ2-1, the V gene TRBV7-3, with D unresolved. Germline CDR1 SGHTA, CDR2 FQGTGA. The CDR3 spans 13 residues. The V end was cut by 3 bases, the J end by 10 bases, with 13 bases between. CDR3 loop: CASSFSPGQEQFF. As DNA, the CDR3 is TGTGCCAGCAGCTTCTCCCCGGGTCAGGAGCAGTTCTTC.

This sequence joins TRBV18 and TRBJ1-1; the D is unclear. The CDR3 totals 13 residues. Looked up from germline, CDR1 is KGHSH and CDR2 is LQKENI. V lost 6 bases and J 4 bases, leaving 12 bases between the germline ends. As DNA, the CDR3 is TGTGCCAGCTCCCCCTTAAAGGGCACTGAAGCTTTCTTT. It is translated as CASSPLKGTEAFF. The full variable domain, with the rest looked up from reference TRBV18 and TRBJ1-1, is NAGVMQNPRHLVRRRGQEARLRCSPMKGHSHVYWYRQLPEEGLKFMVYLQKENIIDESGMPKERFSAEFPKEGPSILRIQQVVRGDSAAYFCASSPLKGTEAFFGQGTRLTVV.

The chain couples TRBV9 to TRBJ1-1, with D tentatively TRBD1 (5 bases). The CDR3 sequence is 16 residues long. The V end lost 0 bases, the J end lost 4 bases, and 16 bases lay between the germline ends. CDR1 is SGDLS, CDR2 YYNGEE, per germline. The CDR3 nucleotides are TGTGCCAGCAGCGTAGTCTCAACAGGTGTCGGCACTGAAGCTTTCTTT. It encodes CASSVVSTGVGTEAFF.

The chain recombines TRBV5-1 with TRBJ2-3; D remains unclear. Per the germline V gene, CDR1 is SGHRS and CDR2 is YFSETQ. Trimming left V 5 bases short and J 6 bases short, with 7 bases between. CDR3 size: 11 residues. The CDR3 reads CASSVGDTQYF. DNA for the CDR3: TGCGCCAGCAGTGTGGGTGATACGCAGTATTTT.